The 17 T cell receptor beta chains presented below share a single source sample, sequenced in a study of T cell changes during pregnancy in multiple sclerosis. TCRdb's copy holds only in-frame clones and misses some; the assay was immunoSEQ multiplex PCR. The sample has about 4,000 clones, around 86% seen once. Sequenced here: CD8+ T cells from peripheral blood mononuclear cells, sampled in the first trimester of pregnancy. Receptors originate from a female donor in good health, enrolled as a control in a pregnancy study.

The rearrangement uses TRBV7-9 and TRBJ2-1; 8 bases are a match to TRBD2. Germline CDR1 SEHNR, CDR2 FQNEAQ (reference sequence). After removal of 5 bases from V and 6 bases from J, the junction contained 15 bases not matched to a gene. CDR3 length: 17 amino acids. The CDR3 sequence: CASSTTRIEREINEQFF. Written as DNA, the CDR3 is TGTGCCAGCAGCACCACCAGAATCGAGCGGGAGATCAATGAGCAGTTCTTC.

This chain links TRBV7-9 with TRBJ2-7; a weak D match, TRBD2 (7 bases). The germline V gene has CDR1 SEHNR and CDR2 FQNEAQ (reference sequence). Trimming cost V 10 bases and J 0 bases, with 19 bases left between them. The CDR3 consists of 15 residues. In nucleotides, the CDR3 is TGTGCCACTAAGGGGGAGGGACCTAGCTCCTACGAGCAGTACTTC. Translated, it gives CATKGEGPSSYEQYF.

The chain combines TRBV21-1 with TRBJ2-2; the table names TRBD2, a call not compared with the DNA. TRBV21-1 is designated a pseudogene. The CDR3 sequence is 12 residues long. CDR3 DNA: TGTGCCAGCCGTCCCTGTACCGGGGAGCTGTTTTTT. Translation: CASRPCTGELFF.

In its sample, this clone was seen once. This rearrangement joins TRBV30 to TRBJ1-5; TRBD1 might be the D (5 bases). Germline V gene sequence: CDR1 GTSNPN, CDR2 SVGIG (reference sequence). The CDR3 sequence is 15 residues long. Trimming cost V 0 bases and J 7 bases, with 16 bases left between them. Written as DNA, the CDR3 is TGTGCCTGGAGTGTACTGCAGGGTCCGATGCAGCCCCAGCATTTT. Translating it yields CAWSVLQGPMQPQHF.

The chain links TRBV14 to TRBJ1-1; 8 bases line up with TRBD1. The CDR3 consists of 17 residues. CDR1 is SGHDN and CDR2 is FVKESK in the germline V gene. J lost 1 base, V lost 4 bases, and 11 bases had no gene match. CDR3 nucleotide sequence: TGTGCCAGCAGCCCCGTCTCTTACAGGGGGAGGAACACTGAAGCTTTCTTT. Translation: CASSPVSYRGRNTEAFF.

The V gene is TRBV6-5, the J gene TRBJ2-2, with 8 bases aligning to TRBD2. Trimming took 0 bases from V and 6 from J; bases not matched to a gene: 6. The germline gives CDR1 MNHEY, CDR2 SVGAGI. The CDR3 covers 16 residues. CDR3 nucleotides: TGTGCCAGCAGTTACTCCTGGACTAGCCTTCCCGGGGAGCTGTTTTTT. Protein sequence: CASSYSWTSLPGELFF.

Note on this clone: One end of the junction does not line up with germline, which may come from a read error. The chain carries TRBV18 and TRBJ2-7; TRBD2 matches at 12 bases. The CDR3 totals 14 residues. The germline V gene has CDR1 KGHSH and CDR2 LQKENI. This CDR3 reads CASSPDLAGGNRDF. CDR3 sequence (DNA): TGTGCCAGCTCACCAGATCTAGCGGGGGGGAATCGGGACTTC.

The genes are TRBV9 and TRBJ2-5; 12 bases agree with TRBD2. V shed 3 bases and J 2 bases; nucleotides not matched to a gene: 8. CDR1 and CDR2 from the germline V gene are SGDLS and YYNGEE. CDR3 length: 17 residues. CDR3 coding DNA: TGTGCCAGCAGCGAGACTAGCGGGAGCTCGGGGCAAGAGACCCAGTACTTC. Its protein is CASSETSGSSGQETQYF.

This clone came up a few times. The chain is built from TRBV6-5 and TRBJ2-7, with 10 bases identical to TRBD1. The CDR3 covers 14 residues. With V trimmed by 5 bases and J by 2 bases, 3 bases remained unmatched. The germline gives CDR1 MNHEY, CDR2 SVGAGI. DNA for the CDR3: TGTGCCAGCAGTGACGGGACAGGGGCCTACGAGCAGTACTTC. It translates to CASSDGTGAYEQYF.

This clone has a handful of counts. This sequence joins TRBV7-9 and TRBJ2-1; a weak D match, TRBD2 (5 bases). The CDR3 length is 14 residues. Per the germline V gene, CDR1 is SEHNR and CDR2 is FQNEAQ (reference sequence). The V gene lost 5 bases and the J gene lost 5 bases, with 13 bases spanning the gap. In nucleotides, the CDR3 is TGTGCCAGCAGCCCGACGGGGTTGGACAATGAGCAGTTCTTC. The encoded protein is CASSPTGLDNEQFF.

The J gene is TRBJ2-1, the V gene TRBV6-5; 13 bases are shared with TRBD2. V was clipped by 2 bases and J by 10 bases; unmatched bases: 8. The germline V gene encodes CDR1 MNHEY and CDR2 SVGAGI. The CDR3 extends over 16 amino acids. In DNA, the CDR3 is TGTGCCAGCAGTTACCCCGGGACTAGCGGGACTTTGGAGCAGTTCTTC. Its translation is CASSYPGTSGTLEQFF.

This clone was detected only a few times. The gene calls are TRBV5-4 and TRBJ2-3, with TRBD2 matching 14 bases. The CDR3 runs to 19 residues. Germline V gene sequence: CDR1 SGHNT, CDR2 YYREEE (reference sequence). V was pared by 2 bases and J by 5 bases, with 13 bases of the junction left unmatched. The CDR3 region is CASSFPGLAGEGPQDTQYF. CDR3 in DNA: TGTGCCAGCAGCTTTCCGGGACTAGCGGGAGAAGGTCCCCAAGATACGCAGTATTTT.

This clone qualifies as large. V is TRBV5-5 and J is TRBJ2-7; D may be TRBD2 (6 bases). This CDR3 comprises 14 residues. The germline V and J ends were trimmed by 0 bases and 7 bases, with 14 bases remaining between them. Germline V gene data show CDR1 as SGHKS and CDR2 as YYEKEE (reference sequence). CDR3 nucleotide sequence: TGTGCCAGCAGCTTGGCGAAGGGGACTTGGGAGCAGTACTTC. Its translation is CASSLAKGTWEQYF.

This clone was seen a single time. The chain has TRBV27 and TRBJ1-1, with a tentative D call TRBD1 (6 bases). In germline, CDR1 is MNHEY, CDR2 SMNVEV (reference sequence). The V and J ends lost 0 bases and 8 bases respectively, with 10 bases between them. The CDR3 has 13 amino acids. CDR3 amino acids: CASSLSAGGEAFF. CDR3 sequence (DNA): TGTGCCAGCAGTTTATCAGCTGGGGGCGAAGCTTTCTTT.

The gene calls are TRBV29-1 and TRBJ2-7, with D possibly TRBD1 on 6 matching bases. In germline, CDR1 is SQVTM, CDR2 ANQGSEA. V was cut by 3 bases and J by 0 bases, with 9 bases left in between. CDR3 size: 13 residues. In DNA form, the CDR3 reads TGCAGCGTTGAGACAGGAAGCTCCTACGAGCAGTACTTC. This sequence encodes CSVETGSSYEQYF.

The chain employs TRBV27 and TRBJ2-3, with 12 bases matching TRBD2. Unmatched junction bases numbered 6, after V lost 7 bases and J lost 7 bases. CDR1 is MNHEY and CDR2 is SMNVEV in the germline V gene (reference sequence). The CDR3 sequence is 14 residues long. The CDR3 nucleotides read TGTGCCAGCACACTAGCGGGAGGAATGCATACGCAGTATTTT. Its translation: CASTLAGGMHTQYF.

This chain connects TRBV2 to TRBJ2-7; 7 nucleotides line up with TRBD1. The J segment lost 2 bases and the V segment lost 6 bases, leaving 7 bases of the junction unmatched. Germline loops: CDR1 SNHLY, CDR2 FYNNEI. This CDR3 spans 14 amino acids. CDR3 sequence: CASRGDSSPYEQYF. CDR3 DNA sequence: TGTGCCAGCAGGGGGGACAGCTCGCCCTACGAGCAGTACTTC.